The 21 T cell receptor beta chains below all came from one sample that was sequenced in a study of shared clonotypes between healthy human individuals. Clones were sequenced by immunoSEQ multiplex PCR, and TCRdb holds only the in-frame ones, with some missing. The sample contains roughly 2.1 million clones, roughly 91% of which appear only once. Only CD45RO-negative cells positively selected for CCR7 counted as naive CD8 cells, so terminally differentiated effector memory CD45RA+ cells were excluded. The sequencing input was naive CD8+ T cells from PBMCs. The receptors stem from a man aged 18-30 years in good health. Some clones in this sample may be carry-over from other donors' samples.

V and J are TRBV30 and TRBJ2-7; unclear D gene. In germline, CDR1 is GTSNPN, CDR2 SVGIG (reference sequence). CDR3 length: 13 amino acids. V lost 2 bases, J lost 0 bases, and 8 bases lay in between. The CDR3 protein is CAWSPAVSYEQYF. The CDR3 DNA is TGTGCCTGGAGTCCGGCCGTCTCCTACGAGCAGTACTTC.

The CDR3 DNA reads TGTGCCAGCAGCGGTAGCGGGAGGAGCCAAGAGACCCAGTACTTC. Protein sequence: CASSGSGRSQETQYF. V usage is TRBV9 and J usage is TRBJ2-5; 10 positions match TRBD2. Germline CDR1 and CDR2: SGDLS and YYNGEE. There are 15 residues in the CDR3. The V segment lost 3 bases and the J segment 1 base; nucleotides outside the gene matches: 3.

This chain connects TRBV5-1 to TRBJ1-2; unclear D gene. Germline V CDR1 and CDR2: SGHRS, YFSETQ. This CDR3 is built from 14 residues. V was pared by 1 base and J by 1 base, with 8 bases between. The CDR3 region is CASSLNAVNYGYTF. The DNA for the CDR3 is TGCGCCAGCAGCTTGAACGCGGTTAACTATGGCTACACCTTC.

The chain combines TRBV5-1 with TRBJ1-5; 7 nucleotides align to TRBD1. This CDR3 contains 15 residues. The V gene end was trimmed by 1 base and the J gene end by 6 bases; junction bases not matched to a gene: 7. The V gene's germline CDR1 is SGHRS and CDR2 YFSETQ. The CDR3 reads CASSLSVGGGQPQHF. The DNA for the CDR3 is TGCGCCAGCAGCTTGTCGGTAGGGGGCGGTCAGCCCCAGCATTTT.

The rearrangement uses TRBV9 and TRBJ2-1; TRBD1 might be the D (6 bases). This CDR3 has 15 amino acids. CDR1 and CDR2 (germline): SGDLS, YYNGEE. Trimming shortened V by 0 bases and J by 5 bases, and 12 bases separated the two germline ends. The CDR3 nucleotides read TGTGCCAGCAGCGTAGTGCCAGGGGATAACAATGAGCAGTTCTTC. Translating gives CASSVVPGDNNEQFF.

CDR3 in DNA: TGCAGCGTTGAAGATCGACAGGGGACCGGGGAGCTGTTTTTT. Translation gives CSVEDRQGTGELFF. The chain uses TRBV29-1 and TRBJ2-2; TRBD1 agrees at 8 bases. The V gene's germline CDR1 is SQVTM and CDR2 ANQGSEA. The CDR3 is 14 amino acids. V shed 0 bases, J shed 5 bases, and the junction held 2 bases outside the gene matches.

In regard to this clone: Distinct nucleotide sequences in the sample also encode this CDR3. V usage is TRBV29-1 and J usage is TRBJ2-2, with D possibly TRBD2 on 6 matching bases. The CDR3 length is 13 residues. Trimming removed 5 bases at V and 5 bases at J, with 12 bases between. Looked up from germline, CDR1 is SQVTM and CDR2 is ANQGSEA. The CDR3 protein is CSVLTGDTGELFF. The CDR3 DNA reads TGCAGCGTTCTGACGGGAGATACCGGGGAGCTGTTTTTT.

This chain links TRBV19 with TRBJ2-1, with TRBD2 matching 7 bases. Germline CDR1 and CDR2: LNHDA and SQIVND (reference sequence). Germline trimming cut 0 bases from V and 3 bases from J; bases unmatched to any gene: 2. This CDR3 has 15 amino acids. CDR3 DNA sequence: TGTGCCAGTAGTATAGATCTAGCGGTCTACAATGAGCAGTTCTTC. It translates to CASSIDLAVYNEQFF.

This rearrangement joins TRBV12-5 to TRBJ2-3, with 10 bases fitting TRBD2. The CDR3 runs 14 residues. Unmatched junction bases numbered 9, after V lost 7 bases and J lost 8 bases. From germline, CDR1 is LGHNT and CDR2 FRNRAP. The CDR3 protein is CASALGLAAGTQYF. CDR3 in DNA: TGTGCTAGTGCTCTAGGACTAGCGGCAGGTACGCAGTATTTT.

The chain carries TRBV14 and TRBJ2-5; TRBD2 matches 9 bases. This CDR3 region has 15 residues. CDR1 is SGHDN, CDR2 FVKESK, per germline. V lost 3 bases, J lost 1 base, and 3 bases stayed unmatched. The CDR3 region is CASSHPREGQETQYF. The CDR3 nucleotides are TGTGCCAGCAGCCACCCGCGGGAGGGCCAAGAGACCCAGTACTTC.

The chain is built from TRBV25-1 and TRBJ1-2, with TRBD1 as a possible D gene (5 bases). V lost 5 bases to trimming and J lost 4 bases, with 8 bases between them. Germline V gene sequence: CDR1 MGHDK, CDR2 SYGVNS. The CDR3 is 12 residues long. As DNA, the CDR3 is TGTGCCAGCAGTATCGGGGCCTATGGCTACACCTTC. Translating gives CASSIGAYGYTF.

The chain employs TRBV19 and TRBJ2-6, with 8 bases that match TRBD1. CDR1 LNHDA and CDR2 SQIVND come from the germline V gene (reference sequence). The J segment lost 3 bases and the V segment lost 1 base, leaving 5 bases of the junction unmatched. This CDR3 comprises 17 residues. CDR3 coding DNA: TGTGCCAGTAGTATAGGGACAGGGTTGATTGGGGCCAACGTCCTGACTTTC. This codes for CASSIGTGLIGANVLTF. Complete variable domain (other parts from reference TRBV19 and TRBJ2-6): DGGITQSPKYLFRKEGQNVTLSCEQNLNHDAMYWYRQDPGQGLRLIYYSQIVNDFQKGDIAEGYSVSREKKESFPLTVTSAQKNPTAFYLCASSIGTGLIGANVLTFGAGSRLTVL.

In regard to this clone: At the DNA level, this CDR3 is encoded by other sequences in the same sample as well. CDR3 protein: CASSTRTGDSYEQYF. CDR3 DNA: TGTGCCAGCAGCACCCGGACAGGGGACTCCTACGAGCAGTACTTC. The V and J genes are TRBV11-3 and TRBJ2-7; 9 positions match TRBD1. The CDR3 is made up of 15 amino acids. Germline assignment: CDR1 SGHNT and CDR2 YENEEA. Losses at the gene ends were 5 bases for V and 0 bases for J; bases not matched to a gene: 5.

The V call is TRBV13, the J call TRBJ1-1; D unclear. This CDR3 has 12 amino acids. CDR1 and CDR2 (germline): PRHDT, FYEKMQ (reference sequence). Trimming left V 5 bases short and J 8 bases short, with 12 bases between. The CDR3: CASSPHQVEAFF. CDR3 in DNA: TGTGCCAGCAGCCCCCACCAAGTAGAAGCTTTCTTT.

The J gene is TRBJ2-1, the V gene TRBV30; weak D call: TRBD2 (6 bases). Trimming stripped 0 bases from V and 10 bases from J, with 19 bases between. Germline CDR1 and CDR2: GTSNPN and SVGIG (reference sequence). CDR3 length: 15 amino acids. The CDR3 region has the DNA TGTGCCTGGAGTGTAGGAGCGGGCCGAGTCTTGGAGCAGTTCTTC. This gives the protein CAWSVGAGRVLEQFF.

The rearrangement joins TRBV7-9 to TRBJ2-3; 7 nucleotides match TRBD2. The trim removed 7 bases at V and 2 bases at J, leaving 9 bases unmatched. The CDR3 extends over 15 amino acids. Germline-derived CDR1 and CDR2 are SEHNR and FQNEAQ (reference sequence). The CDR3 is CASTMGGVATDTQYF. In DNA, the CDR3 is TGTGCCAGCACCATGGGGGGGGTTGCCACAGATACGCAGTATTTT. Looking up the rest from reference TRBV7-9 and TRBJ2-3 gives the full variable domain: DTGVSQNPRHKITKRGQNVTFRCDPISEHNRLYWYRQTLGQGPEFLTYFQNEAQLEKSRLLSDRFSAERPKGSFSTLEIQRTEQGDSAMYLCASTMGGVATDTQYFGPGTRLTVL.

The chain recombines TRBV7-8 with TRBJ1-1; TRBD1 is a possible D gene (5 bases). Germline values: CDR1 SGHVS, CDR2 FQNEAQ. Trimming took 3 bases from V and 0 from J, leaving 23 bases between them. CDR3 length: 19 amino acids. The CDR3 bases are TGTGCCAGCAGCTTCCCGCCGACAGCCTATAAGGAAATGAACACTGAAGCTTTCTTT. This encodes CASSFPPTAYKEMNTEAFF.

Comment on this clone: This specimen includes other DNA sequences encoding the same CDR3. The V and J genes are TRBV27 and TRBJ2-7; D ambiguous. There are 12 residues in the CDR3. Germline CDR1 reads MNHEY; CDR2 reads SMNVEV (reference sequence). Trimming stripped 0 bases from V and 6 bases from J, with 6 bases between. The CDR3 DNA reads TGTGCCAGCAGTTTATCTGGGGTCGAGCAGTACTTC. It yields the protein CASSLSGVEQYF.

The chain carries TRBV6-5 and TRBJ2-7; possible D gene TRBD1, 6 bases. This CDR3 comprises 15 residues. With 7 bases removed from V and 4 bases from J, the gap between germline ends came to 20 bases. Germline V gives CDR1 MNHEY, CDR2 SVGAGI. CDR3 DNA sequence: TGTGCCAGCACTTCCATAGGACAGTGGGGTTACGAGCAGTACTTC. Translated: CASTSIGQWGYEQYF.

The chain links TRBV27 to TRBJ2-7; 7 nucleotides align to TRBD1. Trimming cost V 5 bases and J 5 bases; bases outside gene matches: 3. CDR1 is MNHEY and CDR2 is SMNVEV in the germline V gene (reference sequence). The CDR3 runs 12 residues. CDR3 nucleotides: TGTGCCAGCAGTGCGACAGGGAACGAGCAGTACTTC. Translating it yields CASSATGNEQYF.

This clone was seen only once. The V call is TRBV13, the J call TRBJ2-5; D is unclear. The CDR3 runs to 15 residues. CDR1 is PRHDT, CDR2 FYEKMQ, per germline (reference sequence). V lost 3 bases to trimming and J lost 0 bases, with 11 bases between them. CDR3 protein: CASSFFRGDQETQYF. In DNA, the CDR3 is TGTGCCAGCAGCTTTTTTCGCGGAGACCAAGAGACCCAGTACTTC.